This note documents a single TCR beta chain sequence. Its antigen target is currently unknown. Per-base qualities were not stored, and no clone one base away is much larger. The sample is drawn from a study of cytomegalovirus exposure and HLA in healthy donors (dated 2017 in TCRdb). Study-level background: An earlier analysis of approximately 640 of the donors reported roughly 270 Gb of sequence data and around 110 million unique TCR beta sequences from some 180 million T cells. HLA typing covered class I and class II loci at four-digit resolution. On average, approximately 250,000 unique TCR beta nucleotide sequences were sequenced per donor among fewer than 500 genotyped donors of the cohort, with roughly 19% of those sequences being non-productive. Of the roughly 420 genotyped donors, 70% to 90% were placed in the genetic ancestry cluster associated with self-reported Caucasian donors. To predict cytomegalovirus infection status, the study brought together high-throughput TCR immunosequencing, statistical association of individual TCRs with disease status, and machine learning. Donor age, sex, ethnicity and CMV serostatus were collected together with the repertoire data. In an earlier analysis of several hundred of the donors, high-throughput TCR beta sequencing was used to judge whether each TCR beta V gene segment behaved as functional or pseudogenic. The T cell repertoires of several hundred subjects were profiled by immunosequencing and related to cytomegalovirus serostatus. Every repertoire in the discovery cohort had been generated on one and the same sequencing platform. Typing coverage differed by locus: A, B, C, DRB1 and DQB1 were typed in about 620-640 donors, DQA1 in 522, DPA1 in some 570, and DPB1 in approximately 450. Genome-wide SNP genotypes for about 60% of the roughly 700 donors were used in a later genetic analysis, which treated that subset as a discovery cohort. The study aimed to test whether signatures of past pathogen exposure could be identified by cataloging public T cell receptors. Rather than using new phenotypic data, the later analysis identified candidate immune exposures from TCR beta sequences and from how often those sequences occurred across donors. In a later analysis, previously published TCR beta repertoires from 550 to 700 donors were re-analyzed and high-resolution HLA genotyping was added so that TCR occurrence patterns could be studied. Along with the roughly 700-subject first cohort, a separate validation cohort of 120 different subjects was used. About 310 gigabases of sequencing data and 78 million or so unique TCR sequences were included in an early release covering roughly 600 HLA-typed donors. Roughly five DR-DQ haplotypes were handled as single units for association and clustering because linkage in the cohort was strong.

The library was made by the immunoSEQ multiplex PCR assay. A mixture of 60 forward primers for TCR Vbeta segments and 13 reverse primers for TCR Jbeta segments was used in the multiplex PCR. A multiplex PCR assay on genomic DNA amplified the CDR3 region of rearranged TCR beta genes. The Illumina HiSeq System was used to sequence the amplified TCR beta libraries as 87-base-pair reads. Concerning the study's data processing: In a later analysis, tens of millions of unique TCR beta chains were counted across the 650 to 750 repertoires, and about 9.9 million of these chains were shared by at least two donors. Raw reads were error-corrected and collapsed into unique sequences with a nearest-neighbor algorithm that merged closely related sequences to remove PCR and sequencing errors. V, D and J gene segments were assigned by aligning CDR3 sequences to IMGT reference sequences. Each retained sequence needed at least a six-nucleotide match to both a V gene segment and a J gene segment. A rearrangement counted as productive if the CDR3 had no stop codons and remained in frame with V and J, and every other rearrangement counted as non-productive. Following IMGT convention, CDR3 was defined as the stretch from the second conserved V-encoded cysteine up to the conserved J-encoded phenylalanine. The earlier analysis of 500 to 750 of the donors excluded any sequence lacking an unambiguous match to a single V gene segment. An earlier analysis of approximately 590 of the donors called V segments functional above 56.7% productive rearrangements and segregating when the between-donor standard deviation exceeded 5%. To diagnose cytomegalovirus status from the catalog of TCR beta chain sequences, a statistical classification framework was built. In a later analysis, V and J genes were assigned by comparing TCR nucleotide sequences against IMGT/GENE-DB human TR gene sequences. In a later analysis, CDR3 sequences and most-parsimonious VDJ recombination scenarios were assigned using the TCRdist pipeline. In a later analysis, every TCR beta chain was defined by the combination of its CDR3 amino acid sequence and its V-gene family, and reads without a unique V-gene family were dropped. In a later analysis, several hundred highly shared, low-generation-probability nucleotide sequences were removed to address suspected cross-contamination and a sequencing artifact. In a later analysis, a clonal expansion index for each public chain was calculated from normalized within-repertoire ranks of inferred template counts. Generation probabilities in a later analysis came from a VDJ recombination model fitted to out-of-frame rearrangements, and those results were checked against IGoR. A later analysis scored TCR-TCR, TCR-HLA and TCR-CMV co-occurrence with hypergeometric tests, applying a repertoire-size bias correction to TCR pairs. In a later analysis, false discovery rates were estimated by permuting HLA or CMV assignments 20 times. In a later analysis, co-occurring TCRs were grouped using DBSCAN, and TCRdist sequence similarity was added for clustering within HLA-allele-positive subsets. Repertoires with fewer than 30,000 or more than 120,000 public chains were left out of co-occurrence clustering, as were about five repertoires with anomalous nucleotide sharing. Not all clones reach the TCRdb copy of this immuneACCESS table, which keeps in-frame sequences only. Checked studies attribute under half of the gap to unresolved V genes and leave the rest unexplained. V, J and clone size are those of that table, while D and trimming were read from the DNA. This sample gives approximately 180,000 clones in total; about 80% of them show up just once. The ten largest clones add up to approximately 6.7% of the sample.

Beyond this particular receptor, the publication reports: In a later analysis, the rate of TCR association differed among HLA loci, with DRB1 alleles having the most associated TCRs and HLA-C alleles having the fewest. In a later genetic analysis, fewer N-insertions in productive TCRs were reported among donors in an Asian-associated ancestry cluster than the roughly 640-donor mean. Roughly uniform sequencing depth across donors was assumed in presence/absence analyses, although this assumption may not hold. Across donors, most TCR sequences were observed very rarely, whereas some public TCRs were present in many individuals. The classifier was reported to diagnose cytomegalovirus status with high specificity and sensitivity in both the original cohort and the validation cohort. Because counts were too low, seventeen rarely observed V segments, including chromosome 9 orphons, were left out of the earlier analysis of 500 to 650 of the donors. A further reported finding was that TCR beta sequences accurately predicted the HLA-A and HLA-B alleles for most subjects in the first cohort. Several of the top co-occurrence clusters appeared to be linked to parvovirus B19, influenza, CMV and Epstein-Barr virus, according to a later analysis. Linkage disequilibrium might explain the correlated functional status among segregating V segments, but an unknown experimental factor could not be ruled out. In an earlier analysis of around 600 of the donors, most TCR beta V segments were observed in productive rearrangements about 87% or about 30% of the time, broadly matching IMGT annotations. In a later genetic analysis, a missense DCLRE1C variant was associated with V-gene and J-gene trimming of TCR beta chains, and the association was replicated in an independent cohort. Because HLA typing was unavailable for some donors at each locus, only the typed subset was used in association tests. In a later analysis, HLA-associated TCR beta chains were found to be more clonally expanded and to have lower generation probabilities than equally common non-associated chains. In the study, roughly 160 TCR beta chains were listed as associated with cytomegalovirus. A later analysis found that most CMV-associated TCR beta chains appeared HLA-restricted, with HLA associations seemingly driven largely by CMV exposure. Only TCR beta chains were sequenced in this cohort, and the absence of alpha or paired-chain data limited detectable features. The only immune exposure information available for the cohort was CMV serostatus. The authors suggested that the approach could potentially be generalized to other disease states and immunological phenotypes. A cluster of highly shared sequence variants was judged likely to represent a technical artifact of the sequencing pipeline. Assigning TCR associations to individual alleles was difficult when HLA alleles, especially DR and DQ, strongly co-occurred. In vitro tests confirmed that a few of the cytomegalovirus-associated TCR beta chains recognize cytomegalovirus antigens. Specific HLA alleles were associated with over 15,000 TCR beta sequences at a false discovery rate of 0.05 in a later analysis.

In total, just over 650 healthy bone marrow donors made up the cohort. Cohort members were all nominally healthy when sampled, although unrecorded immune exposures were likely present. The donor tested CMV seropositive and was one of the 289 seropositive cohort members. Each donor provided a peripheral blood sample, and peripheral blood mononuclear cells were used for TCR beta sequencing. The Qiagen DNeasy Blood Extraction Kit was used to extract genomic DNA from the blood cell samples. Material for sequencing was PBMCs. This TCR was sampled from a man between 25 and 39 years old in good health and CMV-seropositive.

The nucleotides read TGTGCCAGCAGTAAAGGACACCTTAAAATTCCCTACGAGCAGTACTTC. Translation gives CASSKGHLKIPYEQYF. The V and J segments used are TRBV27 and TRBJ2-7; TRBD1 is possibly the D segment (5 matching bases). The junction shows trimming of 5 bases on V and 2 bases on J, plus 19 bases between the germline ends. Sequences MNHEY (CDR1) and SMNVEV (CDR2) are obtained from the germline V gene (reference sequence). Including cysteine and phenylalanine, the CDR3 has 16 amino acids. CDR3 DNA only is kept here, 48 bases in frame from base 1.